The T cell receptor (beta chain) described here comes from a study of cytomegalovirus exposure and HLA in healthy donors (dated by TCRdb to 2016 to 2017). Context from the whole study: A later analysis indicated that the 100 to 150 validation repertoires were generated on the platform also employed for the 650 to 850 repertoires of the first cohort. The aim of the study was to test whether cataloging public T cell receptors could identify signatures of past pathogen exposure. Along with the approximately 700-subject first cohort, a separate validation cohort of over a hundred different subjects was used. To predict cytomegalovirus infection status, the study brought together high-throughput TCR immunosequencing, statistical association of individual TCRs with disease status, and machine learning. Overall study outcomes, separate from this receptor: It was suggested by the authors that the approach could potentially be generalized to other disease states and immunological phenotypes. In a later analysis, TCRs clustered in the first cohort were found to also tend to co-occur in the 120 or so validation repertoires, with 94% of cluster scores above 0. In the study, around 160 TCR beta chains were listed as associated with cytomegalovirus. A few of the identified cytomegalovirus-associated TCR beta chains were confirmed in vitro to be specific for cytomegalovirus antigens. Across donors, most TCR sequences were observed very rarely, whereas some public TCRs were present in many individuals. In both the original and validation cohorts, the classifier was reported to diagnose cytomegalovirus status with high specificity and sensitivity. A later analysis lacked HLA typing for the validation cohort, so it scored co-occurrence in that cohort across all 110 or so repertoires.

With regard to this clone: The target of this receptor is not known. No much larger clone is present one base from it, and per-base qualities are unavailable.

Separate from the roughly 650-subject first cohort, the validation cohort of roughly 120 subjects was the group to which the donors belonged. From cysteine to phenylalanine, the CDR3 is 14 amino acids long. Just the 42-base CDR3 DNA is kept, in frame starting at base 1. V is clipped by 4 bases and J by 1 base, and the sequence between their germline boundaries is 7 bases long. Based on the germline V gene, the CDR1 and CDR2 sequences are MDHEN and SYDVKM. The library was produced with the immunoSEQ multiplex PCR assay. Concerning the study's data processing: A statistical classification framework was built for diagnosing cytomegalovirus status from the catalog of TCR beta chain sequences. TCRdb retrieved this table from immuneACCESS and kept in-frame rearrangements only. Not all clones are present; in checked studies, unresolved V genes account for under half, and no reason is known for the remainder. V, J and clone size are taken as reported in that table, and D and trimming were inferred from the DNA itself. This sample holds roughly 59,000 clones; roughly 92% were observed only once. The ten largest clones take up about 5.2% of the sample.

The TCR originated in a man between 18 and 29 years old in good health and CMV-seropositive. Recombination linked TRBV28 to TRBJ2-2; a confident D gene designation cannot be given. Source material: PBMCs. The DNA sequence is TGTGCCAGCAGTTCCAGGAAGAACACCGGGGAGCTGTTTTTT. This yields the protein CASSSRKNTGELFF.